This entry lists 32 T cell receptor beta chains sequenced from one sample in a study of T cell responses to AZD1222 COVID-19 vaccine. The data were produced by immunoSEQ multiplex PCR, yet TCRdb's version contains in-frame clones alone and is incomplete. The sample contains about 110,000 clones, about four fifths of which appear only once. This specimen consisted of peripheral blood, obtained on day 0 of AZD1222 vaccination. The receptors shown here come from an adult in good health.

J is TRBJ2-1 and V is TRBV29-1, with 10 bases matching TRBD2. With V trimmed by 6 bases and J by 8 bases, 10 bases remained unmatched. The CDR3 is 14 residues long. Germline lookup yields CDR1 SQVTM and CDR2 ANQGSEA. CDR3 DNA sequence: TGCAGCGTCGGAGCGGGGGGGCCTAACGATGAGCAGTTCTTC. Translating it yields CSVGAGGPNDEQFF.

The chain carries TRBV11-2 and TRBJ2-1; D gene ambiguous. Germline V gives CDR1 SGHAT, CDR2 FQNNGV. CDR3 size: 15 residues. Trimming took off 3 bases at V and 0 bases at J, with 9 bases between the two ends. CDR3 amino acids: CASSFGKNSYNEQFF. The CDR3 region has the DNA TGTGCCAGCAGCTTTGGGAAGAACTCCTACAATGAGCAGTTCTTC. The full variable domain, completed using reference TRBV11-2 and TRBJ2-1, is EAGVAQSPRYKIIEKRQSVAFWCNPISGHATLYWYQQILGQGPKLLIQFQNNGVVDDSQLPKDRFSAERLKGVDSTLKIQPAKLEDSAVYLCASSFGKNSYNEQFFGPGTRLTVL.

The V call is TRBV19, the J call TRBJ1-1; TRBD1 matches at 7 bases. The CDR3 length is 11 residues. With V trimmed by 10 bases and J by 8 bases, 7 bases remained unmatched. The V gene's germline CDR1 is LNHDA and CDR2 SQIVND (reference sequence). The CDR3 protein is CATRQGAEAFF. In DNA form, the CDR3 reads TGTGCCACCCGACAGGGAGCGGAAGCTTTCTTT.

The chain uses TRBV5-1 and TRBJ2-5; D tentatively fits TRBD1 or TRBD2 (6 bases each). The V and J ends lost 1 base and 5 bases respectively, with 15 bases between them. The CDR3 length is 15 residues. Germline V gene lookup returns CDR1 SGHRS and CDR2 YFSETQ. The CDR3 protein is CASSLMPGAGETQYF. The CDR3 DNA follows: TGCGCCAGCAGCTTGATGCCGGGGGCAGGGGAGACCCAGTACTTC. Using reference TRBV5-1 and TRBJ2-5 for the parts outside the CDR3, the full variable domain is KAGVTQTPRYLIKTRGQQVTLSCSPISGHRSVSWYQQTPGQGLQFLFEYFSETQRNKGNFPGRFSGRQFSNSRSEMNVSTLELGDSALYLCASSLMPGAGETQYFGPGTRLLVL.

V usage is TRBV7-2 and J usage is TRBJ2-3; 7 positions match TRBD1. The CDR3 is 15 amino acids. Germline V gene data show CDR1 as SGHTA and CDR2 as FQGNSA. Trimming took 3 bases from V and 3 from J; bases not matched to a gene: 6. This CDR3 is CASSFNRGITDTQYF. The CDR3 DNA sequence: TGTGCCAGCAGCTTTAACAGGGGTATAACAGATACGCAGTATTTT.

The rearrangement links TRBV3-1 (or the pseudogene TRBV3-2) to TRBJ1-4; maybe TRBD1 (6 bases). Germline V lookup: CDR1 LGHDT, CDR2 YNNKEL (reference sequence). Trimming stripped 5 bases from V and 2 bases from J, with 21 bases between. The CDR3 has 18 amino acids. CDR3 nucleotides: TGTGCCAGCAGCAAAGGGGTCGGGGGCGCCGCGACTAATGAAAAACTGTTTTTT. Translated: CASSKGVGGAATNEKLFF.

This chain links TRBV6-1 with TRBJ1-1, with D perhaps matching TRBD1 (5 bases). The CDR3 loop spans 16 amino acids. The V and J ends lost 2 bases and 1 base respectively, with 14 bases between them. Germline V gene data show CDR1 as MNHNS and CDR2 as SASEGT. This chain's CDR3 is CASSEIAGTPNTEAFF. CDR3 nucleotide sequence: TGTGCCAGCAGTGAAATTGCCGGGACCCCGAACACTGAAGCTTTCTTT.

On this clone itself: In the same sample, other DNA sequences code for this CDR3. CDR3 DNA sequence: TGTGCCAGCAGTTCTGGACAGGGACGCTATGGCTACACCTTC. Protein product: CASSSGQGRYGYTF. The J gene is TRBJ1-2, the V gene TRBV28; 8 positions match TRBD1. Germline V gives CDR1 MDHEN, CDR2 SYDVKM. This CDR3 contains 14 residues. The V gene end was trimmed by 4 bases and the J gene end by 4 bases; junction bases not matched to a gene: 5.

This chain connects TRBV18 to TRBJ1-1; tentatively, D is TRBD1 (5 bases). Germline V gene data show CDR1 as KGHSH and CDR2 as LQKENI. V was trimmed by 4 bases and J by 2 bases, leaving 11 bases between them. This CDR3 has 14 amino acids. DNA of the CDR3: TGTGCCAGCTCACGGCTGGACACAAACACTGAAGCTTTCTTT. Amino acids: CASSRLDTNTEAFF.

CDR3 residues: CASRGQGFDGYTF. The CDR3, as DNA: TGTGCCAGCAGGGGACAGGGTTTCGATGGCTACACCTTC. The chain combines TRBV6-6 with TRBJ1-2; the match to TRBD1 covers 9 bases. This CDR3 has 13 amino acids. Germline V gene lookup returns CDR1 MNHNY and CDR2 SVGAGI (reference sequence). V lost 6 bases and J lost 6; bases outside the gene matches: 5.

The chain joins TRBV6-5 to TRBJ1-6; D remains unclear. The CDR3 spans 15 residues. Germline V CDR1 and CDR2: MNHEY, SVGAGI. Trimming stripped 6 bases from V and 7 bases from J, with 16 bases between. CDR3 sequence reads: CASSDEGYQNSPLHF. In DNA, the CDR3 is TGTGCCAGCAGCGATGAGGGTTATCAGAATTCACCCCTCCACTTT.

The gene calls are TRBV28 and TRBJ2-7; weak D call: TRBD1 (6 bases). Germline V gene lookup returns CDR1 MDHEN and CDR2 SYDVKM. Trimming stripped 5 bases from V and 0 bases from J, with 14 bases between. CDR3 length equals 15 residues. Written as DNA, the CDR3 is TGTGCCAGCAGTCCGACCGACAGGAGCTCCTACGAGCAGTACTTC. Its translation is CASSPTDRSSYEQYF.

The chain recombines TRBV6-1 with TRBJ2-5, with 11 bases identical to TRBD2. The CDR3 runs to 14 residues. V shed 4 bases, J shed 5 bases, and the junction held 3 bases outside the gene matches. Germline lookup yields CDR1 MNHNS and CDR2 SASEGT. The CDR3 is CASSVAGGRETQYF. CDR3 nucleotides: TGTGCCAGCAGTGTAGCGGGAGGGCGGGAGACCCAGTACTTC.

The chain carries TRBV5-1 and TRBJ2-3; D may be TRBD1 or TRBD2 (5 bases each). The germline CDR1 and CDR2 sequences are SGHRS and YFSETQ. Trimming removed 0 bases at V and 4 bases at J, with 15 bases between. CDR3 length: 16 residues. The CDR3 loop reads CASSLAGPPLADTQYF. CDR3 nucleotides: TGCGCCAGCAGCTTGGCGGGACCCCCATTGGCAGATACGCAGTATTTT. The variable domain in full, completed from reference TRBV5-1 and TRBJ2-3, reads KAGVTQTPRYLIKTRGQQVTLSCSPISGHRSVSWYQQTPGQGLQFLFEYFSETQRNKGNFPGRFSGRQFSNSRSEMNVSTLELGDSALYLCASSLAGPPLADTQYFGPGTRLTVL.

This clone was counted only a few times. This chain connects TRBV6-1 to TRBJ1-3; D is uncertain. Germline-derived CDR1 and CDR2 are MNHNS and SASEGT. The germline V and J ends were trimmed by 6 bases and 0 bases, with 12 bases remaining between them. CDR3 size: 15 residues. CDR3 protein: CASRESLSSGNTIYF. CDR3 nucleotide sequence: TGTGCCAGCAGAGAAAGCCTTTCCTCTGGAAACACCATATATTTT.

This clone appeared a single time. The chain links TRBV4-3 to TRBJ2-5, with D possibly matching TRBD1 (6 bases). V gave up 4 bases and J gave up 1 base, with 10 bases separating them. The CDR3 spans 14 residues. The germline gives CDR1 LGHNA, CDR2 YSLEER. The CDR3 region is CASSPRGLQETQYF. As DNA, the CDR3 is TGCGCCAGCAGCCCCAGGGGTCTCCAAGAGACCCAGTACTTC.

The chain links TRBV27 to TRBJ2-1; 10 bases match TRBD2. The ends lost 2 bases at V and 8 bases at J; junction bases unmatched: 9. CDR1 MNHEY and CDR2 SMNVEV come from the germline V gene (reference sequence). The CDR3 totals 16 residues. For the CDR3, the DNA is TGTGCCAGCAGTTTACCGAATAGCGGGAGGCATGATGAGCAGTTCTTC. Its translation: CASSLPNSGRHDEQFF.

The J gene is TRBJ2-3, the V gene TRBV6-5; D might be TRBD2 (6 bases). This CDR3 has 16 amino acids. Germline V gene lookup returns CDR1 MNHEY and CDR2 SVGAGI. V was pared by 0 bases and J by 2 bases, with 12 bases between. This CDR3 is CASSYSRGLNTDTQYF. CDR3 bases: TGTGCCAGCAGTTACTCGAGGGGACTGAACACAGATACGCAGTATTTT.

The CDR3 protein is CASSQSGASSYNEQFF. The CDR3 nucleotides are TGTGCCAGCAGCCAGAGCGGGGCTAGCTCCTACAATGAGCAGTTCTTC. The V and J genes are TRBV7-2 and TRBJ2-1; 7 bases are a match to TRBD2. CDR1 is SGHTA and CDR2 is FQGNSA in the germline V gene. V dropped 5 bases and J dropped 0; count of bases not matched to a gene: 7. The CDR3 sequence is 16 residues long.

The chain employs TRBV24-1 and TRBJ1-2, with TRBD1 matching 10 bases. The CDR3 is 15 residues long. Germline CDR1 KGHDR, CDR2 SFDVKD. The junction had 5 bases not matched to a gene; V was cut back by 2 bases and J by 6 bases. The CDR3 DNA reads as TGTGCCACCAGTGATTCGGGACAGGGGTTCGATGGCTACACCTTC. This codes for CATSDSGQGFDGYTF.

V usage is TRBV10-2 and J usage is TRBJ2-1; 13 bases match TRBD2. This CDR3 comprises 18 residues. The trim removed 4 bases at V and 7 bases at J, leaving 13 bases unmatched. Germline V gene lookup returns CDR1 WSHSY and CDR2 SAAADI. CDR3 DNA sequence: TGCGCCAGCAGTGTGGGACTAGCGGGATCTAGACGGGCAAATGAGCAGTTCTTC. Protein sequence: CASSVGLAGSRRANEQFF.

This chain connects TRBV7-2 to TRBJ1-6, with TRBD1 as a possible D gene (5 bases). Trimming cost V 0 bases and J 9 bases, with 12 bases left between them. The CDR3 has 15 residues. Germline-derived CDR1 and CDR2 are SGHTA and FQGNSA. The CDR3 loop reads CASSLAQADTSPLHF. The CDR3, as DNA: TGTGCCAGCAGCTTAGCACAGGCAGATACTTCACCCCTCCACTTT.

The chain is built from TRBV5-1 and TRBJ2-7, with 9 bases matching TRBD1. The CDR3 runs to 15 residues. Germline CDR1 reads SGHRS; CDR2 reads YFSETQ. V gave up 1 base and J gave up 5 bases; unmatched junction bases: 7. This chain's CDR3 is CASSLPGQGPHEQYF. CDR3 coding DNA: TGCGCCAGCAGCTTGCCTGGACAGGGGCCCCACGAGCAGTACTTC.

V gene TRBV18 combines with J gene TRBJ2-3; D is tentatively TRBD1 or TRBD2 (5 bases each). From germline, CDR1 is KGHSH and CDR2 LQKENI. This CDR3 region has 15 residues. Trimming took 3 bases from V and 3 from J, leaving 13 bases between them. This chain's CDR3 is CASSPGVGWTDTQYF. The DNA for the CDR3 is TGTGCCAGCTCACCGGGGGTTGGATGGACAGATACGCAGTATTTT.

The chain links TRBV6-5 to TRBJ2-7, with 8 positions matching TRBD2. Trimming removed 7 bases from V and 6 bases from J; junction bases left unmatched: 11. The CDR3 is made up of 14 amino acids. The germline CDR1 and CDR2 sequences are MNHEY and SVGAGI. Here the CDR3 DNA reads TGTGCCAGCACCCCAGAAAGCGGGAGACGCGAGCAGTACTTC. The encoded protein is CASTPESGRREQYF.

This clone was observed a single time. This chain links TRBV3-1 (or the pseudogene TRBV3-2) with TRBJ2-7; D might be TRBD1 (6 bases). This CDR3 is 17 amino acids long. V was shortened by 4 bases and J by 3 bases, with 22 bases between the two germline ends. The germline V gene has CDR1 LGHDT and CDR2 YNNKEL (reference sequence). CDR3: CASSPTHSTGRGYEQYF. The CDR3 bases are TGTGCCAGCAGCCCCACACACAGTACAGGGAGAGGCTACGAGCAGTACTTC.

This clone has only one observation. The genes are TRBV6-6 and TRBJ2-2; 10 bases map to TRBD1. Germline V gene lookup returns CDR1 MNHNY and CDR2 SVGAGI (reference sequence). The V gene end was trimmed by 6 bases and the J gene end by 7 bases; junction bases not matched to a gene: 8. There are 15 residues in the CDR3. CDR3 sequence reads: CASSAKTGGSGELFF. The CDR3 coding sequence is TGTGCCAGCAGCGCCAAGACAGGGGGCAGCGGGGAGCTGTTTTTT.

The chain couples TRBV6-5 to TRBJ1-1; the D is unclear. Germline V gives CDR1 MNHEY, CDR2 SVGAGI. The length of the CDR3 is 14 residues. V was cut by 2 bases and J by 1 base, with 8 bases left in between. This CDR3 is CASSYGIQNTEAFF. As DNA, the CDR3 is TGTGCCAGCAGTTACGGGATACAGAACACTGAAGCTTTCTTT.

The chain couples TRBV7-9 to TRBJ1-4; 9 nucleotides agree with TRBD1. The CDR3 is 15 amino acids. Trimming took 6 bases from V and 2 from J; bases not matched to a gene: 4. Germline V CDR1 and CDR2: SEHNR, FQNEAQ (reference sequence). This CDR3 reads CASSEGQGTNEKLFF. The CDR3, as DNA: TGTGCCAGCAGTGAGGGACAGGGCACTAATGAAAAACTGTTTTTT.

This sequence joins TRBV7-2 and TRBJ2-1, with 12 bases fitting TRBD2. The CDR3 consists of 17 residues. Looked up from germline, CDR1 is SGHTA and CDR2 is FQGNSA. J gave up 5 bases and V 2 bases, and 7 bases lay outside the gene matches. In nucleotides, the CDR3 is TGTGCCAGCAGCTTAAGACCCGGGACTAGCGGGCACAATGAGCAGTTCTTC. Its translation is CASSLRPGTSGHNEQFF.

The chain is built from TRBV19 and TRBJ2-7; the match to TRBD1 covers 10 bases. After removal of 4 bases from V and 2 bases from J, the junction contained 2 bases not matched to a gene. Germline V CDR1 and CDR2: LNHDA, SQIVND (reference sequence). This CDR3 spans 14 amino acids. DNA of the CDR3: TGTGCCAGTAGTAAAGGACAGGGGGCCTACGAGCAGTACTTC. As protein: CASSKGQGAYEQYF.

The rearrangement uses TRBV12-3 or TRBV12-4 and TRBJ1-5; D is unclear. V was clipped by 3 bases and J by 4 bases, with 7 bases between them. This CDR3 has 13 amino acids. CDR3 coding DNA: TGTGCCAGCAGTTTTGCAGAGAATCAGCCCCAGCATTTT. This sequence encodes CASSFAENQPQHF.